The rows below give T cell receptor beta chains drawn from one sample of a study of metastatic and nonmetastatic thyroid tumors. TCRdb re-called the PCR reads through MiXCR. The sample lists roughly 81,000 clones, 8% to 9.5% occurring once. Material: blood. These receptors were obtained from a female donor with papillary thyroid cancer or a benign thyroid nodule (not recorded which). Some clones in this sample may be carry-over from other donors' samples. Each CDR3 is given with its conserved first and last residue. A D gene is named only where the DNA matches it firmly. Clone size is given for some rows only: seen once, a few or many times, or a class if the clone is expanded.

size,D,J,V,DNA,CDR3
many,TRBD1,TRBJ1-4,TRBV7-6,TGTGCCAGCAGCTGGGGGACAGGGTTTAGTGAAAAACTGTTTTTT,CASSWGTGFSEKLFF
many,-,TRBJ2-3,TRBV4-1,TGCGCCAGCAGCCTTCTGCGGGGACGCACAGATACGCAGTATTTT,CASSLLRGRTDTQYF
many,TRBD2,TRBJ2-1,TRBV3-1,TGTGCCACCTCGCGGGGGGCCGACTCCTACAATGAGCAGTTCTTC,CATSRGADSYNEQFF
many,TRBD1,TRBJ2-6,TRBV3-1,TGTGCCAGCAGCCAAAGGGGGCCTGGGGCCAACGTCCTGACTTTC,CASSQRGPGANVLTF
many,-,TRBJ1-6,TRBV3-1,TGTGCCAGCAGCCCGGGGGTTAATTCACCCCTCCACTTT,CASSPGVNSPLHF
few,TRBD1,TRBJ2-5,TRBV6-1,TGTGCCATCCGACAGGGGGCCCAAGAGACCCAGTACTTC,CAIRQGAQETQYF
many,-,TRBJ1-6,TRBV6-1,TGTGCCAGCAGTGAAGCCGAACTCGGGGCCCTCCACTTT,CASSEAELGALHF
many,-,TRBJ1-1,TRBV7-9,TGTGCCAGCACACGGACGGATAACACTGAAGCTTTCTTT,CASTRTDNTEAFF
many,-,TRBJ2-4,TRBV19,TGTGCCAGTAAACTAGGGACGTTGCTAGCCAAAAACATTCAGTACTTC,CASKLGTLLAKNIQYF
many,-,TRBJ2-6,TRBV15,TGTGCCACCAGCAGAGATATTTGGGACGGGTACTTTGGGGCCAACGTCCTGACTTTC,CATSRDIWDGYFGANVLTF
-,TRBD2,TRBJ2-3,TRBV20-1,TGCAGTGCTAGAGACCCAGTCCGGGGGGGCACAGATACGCAGTATTTT,CSARDPVRGGTDTQYF
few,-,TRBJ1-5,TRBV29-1,TGCAGCGTTGAAGGGGACAAGGAGGATCAGCCCCAGCATTTT,CSVEGDKEDQPQHF
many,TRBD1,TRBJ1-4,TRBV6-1,TGTGCCAGCAGGGCAGGGGGCGCTTCTAATGAAAAACTGTTTTTT,CASRAGGASNEKLFF
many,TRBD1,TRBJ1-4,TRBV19,TGTGCCAGCCACGACAGGGGTGAGGTCGAAAAACTGTTTTTT,CASHDRGEVEKLFF
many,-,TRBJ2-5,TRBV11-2,TGTGCCAGCAGCACCCCCTCAGGGTTTGAGACCCAGTACTTC,CASSTPSGFETQYF
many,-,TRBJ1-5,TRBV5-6,TGTGCCAGCAGCCTATCCGGAGGGAGTCAGCCCCAGCATTTT,CASSLSGGSQPQHF
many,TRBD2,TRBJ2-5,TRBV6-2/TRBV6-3,TGTGCCAGCAGTTACTTAGGAGGCGGGGGGGCCCGATGGGAGACCCAGTACTTC,CASSYLGGGGARWETQYF
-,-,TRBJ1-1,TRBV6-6,TGTGCCAGCAGTTACCAGGTGGTTAACACTGAAGCTTTCTTT,CASSYQVVNTEAFF
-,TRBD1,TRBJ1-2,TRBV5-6,TGTGCCAGCAGCTTTCGCCAGGGGGATGGCTACACCTTC,CASSFRQGDGYTF
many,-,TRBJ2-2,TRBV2,TGTGCCAGCAACGACGCGGGGTCCACCGGGGAGCTGTTTTTT,CASNDAGSTGELFF
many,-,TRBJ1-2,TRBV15,TGTGCCACCAGCAGAGATAGAGAGGGCTATGGCTACACCTTC,CATSRDREGYGYTF
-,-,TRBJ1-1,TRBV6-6,TGTGCCAGCAGTTACCTGGGGAACACTGAAGCTTCCTTT,CASSYLGNTEASF
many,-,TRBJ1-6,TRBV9,TGTGCCAGCAGCATATCTAAGACGGACAATTCACCCCTCCACTTT,CASSISKTDNSPLHF
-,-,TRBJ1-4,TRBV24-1,TGTGCCACCAGTGAGTCCACAGGGAGCACTAATGAAAAACTGTTTTTT,CATSESTGSTNEKLFF
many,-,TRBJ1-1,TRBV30,TGTGCCTGGAGACGGGACATTAGGGAACCCTTCTTT,CAWRRDIREPFF
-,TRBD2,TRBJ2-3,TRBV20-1,TGCAGTGCTGACGGACTAGCGGGAACAGATACGCAGTATTTT,CSADGLAGTDTQYF
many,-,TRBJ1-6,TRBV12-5,TGTGCTAGTGGTGTCAGCCCAGAAAATTCACCCCTCCACTTT,CASGVSPENSPLHF
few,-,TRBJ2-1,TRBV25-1,TGTGCCAGCAGGGAGAGCTCCTACAATGAGCAGTTCTTC,CASRESSYNEQFF
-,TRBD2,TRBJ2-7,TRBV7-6,TGTGCCAGCAGCTTAGGTGCCCTAGCGGGCCACGAGCAGTACTTC,CASSLGALAGHEQYF
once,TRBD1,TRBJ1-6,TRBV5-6,TGTGCCAGCAGCTACAGGGGATCACCCCTCCACTTT,CASSYRGSPLHF
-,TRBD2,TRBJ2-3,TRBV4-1,TGCGCCAGCAGCTTACGGCCTAGCGGGGGGGCCTCTATGGATACGCAGTATTTT,CASSLRPSGGASMDTQYF
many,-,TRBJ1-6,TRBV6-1,TGTGCCAGCAGTCAGACACCCTGGGGTTCACCCCTCCACTTT,CASSQTPWGSPLHF
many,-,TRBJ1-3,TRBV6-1,TGTGCCAGCAGCGTTACAGAGTCTGGAAACACCATATATTTT,CASSVTESGNTIYF
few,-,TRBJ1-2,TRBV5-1,TGCGCCAGCAGCTTGGGGCAGGGGTACGGGTATGGCTACACCTTC,CASSLGQGYGYGYTF
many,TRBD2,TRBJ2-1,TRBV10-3,TGTGCCATCAGTGAGTCCACTAGCGGGGGGGATGAGCAGTTCTTC,CAISESTSGGDEQFF
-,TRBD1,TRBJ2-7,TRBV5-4,TGTGCCAGCAGCTTGACCGGACAGGGCAACGAGCAGTACTTC,CASSLTGQGNEQYF
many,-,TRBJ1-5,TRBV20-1,TGCAGTGCTAGTATCGGGGGCAATCAGCCCCAGCATTTT,CSASIGGNQPQHF
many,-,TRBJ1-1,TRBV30,TGTGTCTGGAGTCACAACACTGAAGCTTTCTTT,CVWSHNTEAFF
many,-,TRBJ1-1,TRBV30,TGTGCCTGGAGTGTAGGCCCGAACACTGAAGCTTTCTTT,CAWSVGPNTEAFF
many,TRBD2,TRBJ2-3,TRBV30,TGTGCCTGGAGTTATAGCGGGGGGATAGATACGCAGTATTTT,CAWSYSGGIDTQYF
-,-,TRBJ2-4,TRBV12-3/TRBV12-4,TGTGCCAGCAGGCCACAGGGGGGGGGGAAAAACATTCAGTACTTC,CASRPQGGGKNIQYF
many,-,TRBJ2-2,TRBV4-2,TGTGCCAGCAGCCTCAGGCTGGACAGCACCGGGGAGCTGTTTTTT,CASSLRLDSTGELFF